Sequencing of this T cell receptor beta chain was carried out in a study of graft-versus-host responses after intestinal transplantation. Looking at the study overall: Transplants were multivisceral, liver-intestinal, or isolated intestinal. Tacrolimus and steroids were given for about three years to all recipients after anti-thymocyte globulin induction.

Per the germline V gene, CDR1 is MNHNS and CDR2 is SASEGT. This CDR3 spans 14 amino acids. Trimming took 8 bases from V and 4 from J, leaving 17 bases between them. Points on this clone: What it recognizes is unknown.

General study points: Early post-transplant HvG declines tracked with peak circulating GvH clone levels.

Using immunoSEQ multiplex PCR, the repertoire was profiled, and TCRdb retains in-frame clones only, with some absent. This table has approximately 90,000 clones, less than 90% appearing once. The TCR originated in a human donor who was the organ donor for an intestinal transplant. The chain couples TRBV6-1 to TRBJ2-5; weak D call: TRBD2 (6 bases). This material consisted of unstimulated CD4+ T cells sorted from spleen or lymph node cells, taken before transplant. The CDR3 region has the DNA TGTGCCAGCTGCGCTAGCGAGGCGGGAGAGACCCAGTACTTC. Its protein is CASCASEAGETQYF.